This TCR beta chain was recovered during a study of cytomegalovirus exposure and HLA in healthy donors. The PCR ran on 60 Vbeta and 13 Jbeta primers. Assay used: immunoSEQ multiplex PCR; TCRdb lists only in-frame clones, some missing. Of 150,000 to 200,000 clones listed, approximately 80% are singletons. Worth noting for this clone: Its antigen remains unknown.

Study-wide points: Trimming of TCR beta V- and J-genes showed a link, identified in a later analysis, to a missense DCLRE1C variant.

With 3 bases removed from V and 3 bases from J, the gap between germline ends came to 11 bases. CDR1 and CDR2 from the germline V gene are SEHNR and FQNEAQ (reference sequence). CDR3 length: 14 residues. The material sequenced was PBMCs. V gene TRBV7-9 combines with J gene TRBJ1-2; D not certain. The TCR sequence derives from a male donor in good health and CMV-seronegative. The CDR3 spells CASSFGRRDYGYTF. In DNA, the CDR3 is TGTGCCAGCAGCTTTGGGAGGAGGGACTATGGCTACACCTTC. The full variable domain, completed using reference TRBV7-9 and TRBJ1-2, is DTGVSQNPRHKITKRGQNVTFRCDPISEHNRLYWYRQTLGQGPEFLTYFQNEAQLEKSRLLSDRFSAERPKGSFSTLEIQRTEQGDSAMYLCASSFGRRDYGYTFGSGTRLTVV.